Listed below are T cell receptor beta chains from one sample, sequenced in a study of blood T cell repertoires in COVID-19. Only in-frame clones appear in the TCRdb table, and some are missing; sequencing was by immunoSEQ multiplex PCR. This sample has 300,000 or so clones, with around 87% found just once. The sample taken for sequencing was peripheral blood. These receptors all stem from a man aged 45-60 years with active or convalescent COVID-19. Both conserved end residues are part of each CDR3. The D gene is left open where the match is weak. A row's size may be missing; if present it is once, few, many or a size class.

J	D	V	size	CDR3	DNA
TRBJ2-1	TRBD2	TRBV28	once	CASSQASGRVHEQFF	TGTGCCAGCAGCCAAGCTAGCGGGAGAGTCCATGAGCAGTTCTTC
TRBJ2-5	.	TRBV7-9	.	CASSLGPQETQYF	TGTGCCAGCAGCTTAGGTCCACAAGAGACCCAGTACTTC
TRBJ1-1	.	TRBV2	few	CASSVVGGVTEAFF	TGTGCCAGCAGTGTGGTCGGGGGAGTCACTGAAGCTTTCTTT
TRBJ1-2	.	TRBV19	.	CASIRAGNYGYTF	TGTGCCAGTATAAGGGCGGGTAACTATGGCTACACCTTC
TRBJ1-2	.	TRBV28	.	CASSGSGYGYTF	TGTGCCAGCAGTGGGTCGGGCTATGGCTACACCTTC
TRBJ2-3	TRBD2	TRBV5-1	.	CATQRIGGNTDTQYF	TGCGCCACCCAGCGCATCGGGGGGAACACAGATACGCAGTATTTT
TRBJ2-7	.	TRBV7-9	few	CASSLSTVTYEQYF	TGTGCCAGCAGCTTATCGACAGTGACCTACGAGCAGTACTTC
TRBJ2-7	.	TRBV3-1/TRBV3-2	.	CASSAGTYYGEQYF	TGTGCCAGCAGTGCCGGGACTTACTACGGGGAGCAGTACTTC
TRBJ1-2	.	TRBV19	once	CASSIYGGTSGYTF	TGTGCCAGTAGTATTTACGGGGGGACTTCTGGCTACACCTTC
TRBJ2-6	.	TRBV2	few	CASISGISGANVLTF	TGTGCCAGCATTTCAGGGATCTCTGGGGCCAACGTCCTGACTTTC
TRBJ2-7	TRBD1	TRBV7-2	.	CASSLALGQDYEQYF	TGTGCCAGCAGCTTAGCGCTGGGACAGGACTACGAGCAGTACTTC
TRBJ2-2	TRBD2	TRBV15	.	CATSRRANSGGYWNTGELFF	TGTGCCACCAGCCGACGTGCGAATAGCGGGGGGTATTGGAACACCGGGGAGCTGTTTTTT
TRBJ2-5	TRBD2	TRBV2	.	CASSRLRTSGSHRLQETQYF	TGTGCCAGCAGTCGATTGAGGACTAGCGGGAGTCACCGCCTCCAAGAGACCCAGTACTTC
TRBJ2-5	TRBD1	TRBV3-1/TRBV3-2	.	CASRGTGEETQYF	TGTGCCAGCAGGGGGACAGGGGAAGAGACCCAGTACTTC
TRBJ2-3	TRBD1	TRBV14	.	CASSFRRTGEDTQYF	TGTGCCAGCAGTTTCAGACGGACAGGGGAAGATACGCAGTATTTT
TRBJ1-3	TRBD1	TRBV11-2	.	CASSLGQLTSGNTIYF	TGTGCCAGCAGCCTGGGACAGCTGACCTCTGGAAACACCATATATTTT
TRBJ2-2	.	TRBV19	once	CASSIPFVRELFF	TGTGCCAGTAGTATCCCCTTTGTTCGGGAGCTGTTTTTT
TRBJ1-2	.	TRBV2	.	CASSESGEGYGYTF	TGTGCCAGCAGTGAATCAGGGGAGGGCTATGGCTACACCTTC
TRBJ2-3	.	TRBV7-9	.	CASSPYGPDTQYF	TGTGCCAGCAGCCCCTATGGGCCAGATACGCAGTATTTT
TRBJ2-3	.	TRBV4-3	.	CASAYIQGKGDTQYF	TGCGCCAGCGCGTACATCCAGGGAAAAGGAGATACGCAGTATTTT
TRBJ1-5	.	TRBV3-1/TRBV3-2	few	CASSQGNRNQPQHF	TGTGCCAGCAGCCAAGGGAACAGGAATCAGCCCCAGCATTTT
TRBJ1-5	.	TRBV2	.	CASISGFNQPQHF	TGTGCCAGCATATCAGGGTTTAATCAGCCCCAGCATTTT
TRBJ1-6	TRBD1	TRBV2	.	CASNPSGTGNSPLHF	TGTGCCAGCAACCCCTCCGGGACAGGAAATTCACCCCTCCACTTT
TRBJ1-2	.	TRBV10-2	.	CASSTIGVYGYTF	TGCGCCAGCAGTACCATCGGGGTGTATGGCTACACCTTC
TRBJ2-1	TRBD2	TRBV29-1	.	CSVGDSGGYEQFF	TGCAGCGTTGGTGATAGCGGGGGTTATGAGCAGTTCTTC
TRBJ2-2	.	TRBV7-9	.	CASSSLTPGELFF	TGTGCCAGCAGCTCACTGACACCCGGGGAGCTGTTTTTT
TRBJ1-2	TRBD1	TRBV7-2	.	CASSLPSGQGDGYTF	TGTGCCAGCAGCTTACCCTCGGGACAGGGGGATGGCTACACCTTC
TRBJ2-3	TRBD2	TRBV19	.	CASSRTSGGYTDTQYF	TGTGCCAGTAGTCGGACTAGCGGGGGGTACACAGATACGCAGTATTTT
TRBJ1-4	TRBD1	TRBV16	.	CASSQQGATNEKLFF	TGTGCCAGCAGCCAACAGGGGGCAACTAATGAAAAACTGTTTTTT
TRBJ1-4	.	TRBV5-1	once	CASSLGPTKRDEKLFF	TGCGCCAGCAGCTTGGGGCCTACTAAACGGGATGAAAAACTGTTTTTT
TRBJ2-7	TRBD1	TRBV12-3/TRBV12-4	few	CASSRTGAYEQYF	TGTGCCAGCAGCAGGACAGGGGCCTACGAGCAGTACTTC